The next 19 T cell receptor beta chains were all read from a single sample in a study of Ad26.COV2.S vaccination and SARS-CoV-2 variants. Data came from immunoSEQ multiplex PCR; TCRdb stores just in-frame clones and leaves some out. The repertoire holds around 450,000 clones, with 80% to 95% as singletons. Specified treatment: roughly 20 received Ad26.COV2.S at low or high dose, single or two shots; 5 received placebo; per-sample allocation not given. Sampling happened 63 days after the first vaccine or placebo injection. Sequenced material: peripheral blood, taken in a trial of Ad26.COV2.S vaccine versus placebo. These receptors all come from a person aged 18 to 59 who received the Ad26.COV2.S COVID-19 vaccine or a placebo.

The rearrangement links TRBV24-1 to TRBJ2-1, with a possible D match to TRBD2 (5 bases). CDR3 size: 16 residues. The V end was cut by 3 bases, the J end by 0 bases, with 11 bases between. Germline assignment: CDR1 KGHDR and CDR2 SFDVKD. The CDR3 DNA reads as TGTGCCACCAGTGATACAGCGGAGAGCTCCTACAATGAGCAGTTCTTC. Residues: CATSDTAESSYNEQFF.

This clone has a single count. The chain joins TRBV7-2 to TRBJ2-7; TRBD2 matches at 8 bases. The CDR3 runs to 14 residues. Germline lookup yields CDR1 SGHTA and CDR2 FQGNSA. V dropped 6 bases and J dropped 7; count of bases not matched to a gene: 11. The CDR3 DNA reads TGTGCCAGCAGTTTGGCGGGGGGTTTCGGAGAGCAGTACTTC. Amino acid sequence: CASSLAGGFGEQYF.

This clone has just a few counts. This chain connects TRBV18 to TRBJ1-6, with TRBD1 matching over 11 bases. Germline CDR1 and CDR2: KGHSH and LQKENI. The junction had 3 bases not matched to a gene; V was cut back by 3 bases and J by 8 bases. The CDR3 has 15 amino acids. The CDR3 reads CASSPGQGAYSPLHF. CDR3 DNA: TGTGCCAGCTCACCCGGACAGGGGGCTTATTCACCCCTCCACTTT.

The chain carries TRBV7-8 and TRBJ1-1; TRBD1 matches at 10 bases. V shed 6 bases and J 1 base; nucleotides not matched to a gene: 11. The CDR3 has 17 amino acids. CDR1 and CDR2 (germline): SGHVS, FQNEAQ. The CDR3 bases are TGTGCCAGCAGTCCTCGGGACAGGGGAAGGGAGAACACTGAAGCTTTCTTT. It is translated as CASSPRDRGRENTEAFF.

The rearrangement uses TRBV4-2 and TRBJ1-2; D remains ambiguous. This CDR3 spans 12 amino acids. Germline V gene data show CDR1 as LGHNA and CDR2 as YNFKEQ. V lost 0 bases and J 8 bases, leaving 7 bases between the germline ends. DNA for the CDR3: TGTGCCAGCAGCCAAGACGATCTCGGCTACACCTTC. This codes for CASSQDDLGYTF.

This clone was counted only a few times. The chain recombines TRBV4-2 with TRBJ2-1, with 9 bases fitting TRBD2. V lost 4 bases to trimming and J lost 3 bases; unmatched junction nucleotides: 13. CDR3 length: 18 amino acids. Germline V CDR1 and CDR2: LGHNA, YNFKEQ. The DNA of the CDR3 is TGTGCCAGCAGCCCGGGAGGGGCTAGCGGGAAGAACTACAATGAGCAGTTCTTC. This gives the protein CASSPGGASGKNYNEQFF.

The chain couples TRBV5-1 to TRBJ2-3; D tentatively fits TRBD1 or TRBD2 (6 bases each). Germline assignment: CDR1 SGHRS and CDR2 YFSETQ. The CDR3 length is 18 residues. The V and J ends lost 2 bases and 2 bases respectively, with 21 bases between them. CDR3 loop: CASSFYDFGGRITDTQYF. The DNA of the CDR3 is TGCGCCAGCAGCTTCTATGACTTCGGGGGCCGGATCACAGATACGCAGTATTTT.

The chain links TRBV5-1 to TRBJ2-3, with TRBD2 matching over 15 bases. CDR1 and CDR2 (germline): SGHRS, YFSETQ. The CDR3 totals 18 residues. With V trimmed by 3 bases and J by 2 bases, 7 bases remained unmatched. CDR3 DNA: TGCGCCAGCAGCTACGGACTAGCGGGAGGGCCCGCCACAGATACGCAGTATTTT. Translating gives CASSYGLAGGPATDTQYF.

The chain joins TRBV5-4 to TRBJ2-3; 10 bases line up with TRBD2. Germline CDR1 SGHNT, CDR2 YYREEE (reference sequence). The V gene end was trimmed by 1 base and the J gene end by 3 bases; junction bases not matched to a gene: 2. The CDR3 spans 15 residues. The chain's CDR3 is CASSLLAGETDTQYF. CDR3 nucleotide sequence: TGTGCCAGCAGCTTGCTAGCGGGAGAGACAGATACGCAGTATTTT.

The chain employs TRBV18 and TRBJ2-2; TRBD1 aligns across 9 bases. This CDR3 spans 19 amino acids. J was trimmed by 0 bases and V by 3 bases; bases with no gene match: 11. Germline V gene sequence: CDR1 KGHSH, CDR2 LQKENI. This CDR3 reads CASSPRPLQGASNTGELFF. CDR3 DNA: TGTGCCAGCTCACCTCGTCCCTTACAGGGGGCCTCGAACACCGGGGAGCTGTTTTTT.

The chain uses TRBV25-1 and TRBJ2-5, with 7 bases aligning to TRBD1. V shed 1 base and J 5 bases; nucleotides not matched to a gene: 4. This CDR3 spans 14 amino acids. Germline values: CDR1 MGHDK, CDR2 SYGVNS. CDR3 DNA sequence: TGTGCCAGCAGTGAATCAGACAGGGTCGAGACCCAGTACTTC. Its translation is CASSESDRVETQYF.

The chain carries TRBV19 and TRBJ2-1; the match to TRBD2 covers 8 bases. CDR1 is LNHDA, CDR2 SQIVND, per germline (reference sequence). The V segment lost 6 bases and the J segment 6 bases; nucleotides outside the gene matches: 10. The CDR3 totals 15 residues. CDR3 protein: CASSIGSGSVNEQFF. The CDR3 bases are TGTGCCAGTAGCATCGGAAGCGGGAGTGTCAATGAGCAGTTCTTC.

The chain employs TRBV4-1 and TRBJ2-2; tentatively, D is TRBD2 (6 bases). The germline V gene has CDR1 MGHRA and CDR2 YSYEKL. The CDR3 length is 16 residues. The V gene lost 4 bases and the J gene lost 0 bases, with 12 bases spanning the gap. CDR3 in amino acids: CASSPRDGANTGELFF. The DNA of the CDR3 is TGCGCCAGCAGCCCGCGGGACGGGGCGAACACCGGGGAGCTGTTTTTT.

V is TRBV28 and J is TRBJ2-1, with no clear D. Germline V CDR1 and CDR2: MDHEN, SYDVKM. V lost 8 bases, J lost 3 bases, and 17 bases lay in between. The CDR3 is 15 residues long. This chain's CDR3 is CASHSLGRYYNEQFF. The CDR3 bases are TGTGCCAGCCATTCTTTAGGCAGGTACTACAATGAGCAGTTCTTC.

The J gene is TRBJ2-2, the V gene TRBV28, with TRBD2 matching 8 bases. The CDR3 consists of 17 residues. Per germline, CDR1 MDHEN and CDR2 SYDVKM. V dropped 2 bases and J dropped 1; count of bases not matched to a gene: 6. The CDR3 sequence: CASSLGLAGRNTGELFF. CDR3 DNA sequence: TGTGCCAGCAGTTTAGGGTTAGCGGGAAGGAACACCGGGGAGCTGTTTTTT.

V and J are TRBV7-2 and TRBJ2-5; weak D call: TRBD1 (7 bases). V lost 6 bases and J lost 5, with 22 bases in between. The germline V gene has CDR1 SGHTA and CDR2 FQGNSA. The CDR3 extends over 16 amino acids. The CDR3 spells CASSTRGARAWETQYF. The CDR3 bases are TGTGCCAGCAGTACCAGGGGGGCCCGAGCGTGGGAGACCCAGTACTTC.

This sequence joins TRBV6-4 and TRBJ2-1, with D possibly being TRBD2 (6 bases). CDR1 is MRHNA, CDR2 SNTAGT, per germline. The germline V and J ends were trimmed by 7 bases and 0 bases, with 13 bases remaining between them. This CDR3 contains 15 residues. The CDR3 DNA reads as TGTGCCAGCATGATCGAGGGAGGCTCCTACAATGAGCAGTTCTTC. It specifies CASMIEGGSYNEQFF.

This chain joins TRBV6-5 and TRBJ2-1; 11 bases are shared with TRBD2. The V segment lost 6 bases and the J segment 9 bases; nucleotides outside the gene matches: 10. CDR3 size: 15 residues. CDR1 is MNHEY and CDR2 is SVGAGI in the germline V gene. CDR3 region: CASSPGSGRAGEQFF. The DNA for the CDR3 is TGTGCCAGCAGCCCGGGTAGCGGGAGGGCCGGTGAGCAGTTCTTC.

The chain joins TRBV7-3 to TRBJ2-2; TRBD2 aligns across 7 bases. V shed 5 bases and J 3 bases; nucleotides not matched to a gene: 9. Germline V gene data show CDR1 as SGHTA and CDR2 as FQGTGA. This CDR3 is built from 16 residues. CDR3 residues: CASSTTPGGYTGELFF. The CDR3 DNA follows: TGTGCCAGCAGCACTACCCCGGGGGGTTACACCGGGGAGCTGTTTTTT.